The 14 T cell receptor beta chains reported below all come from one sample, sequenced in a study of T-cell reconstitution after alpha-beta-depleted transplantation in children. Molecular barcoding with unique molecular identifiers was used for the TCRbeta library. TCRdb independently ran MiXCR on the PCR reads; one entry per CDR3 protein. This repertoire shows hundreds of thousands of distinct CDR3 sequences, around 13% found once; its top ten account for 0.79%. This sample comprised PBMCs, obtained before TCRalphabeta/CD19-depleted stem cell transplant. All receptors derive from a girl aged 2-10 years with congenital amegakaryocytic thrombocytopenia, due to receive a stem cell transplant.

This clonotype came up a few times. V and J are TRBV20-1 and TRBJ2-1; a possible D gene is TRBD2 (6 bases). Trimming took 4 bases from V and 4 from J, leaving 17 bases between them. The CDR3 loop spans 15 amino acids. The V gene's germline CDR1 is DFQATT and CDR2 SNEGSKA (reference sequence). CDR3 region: CSAKRFGGVYNEQFF. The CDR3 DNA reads TGCAGTGCTAAACGGTTCGGAGGGGTGTACAATGAGCAGTTCTTC.

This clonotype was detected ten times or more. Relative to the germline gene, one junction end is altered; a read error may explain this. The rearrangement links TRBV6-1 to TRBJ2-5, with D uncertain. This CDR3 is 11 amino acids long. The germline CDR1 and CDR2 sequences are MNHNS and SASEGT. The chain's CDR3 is CASSETTKICF. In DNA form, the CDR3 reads TGTGCCAGCAGTGAAACAACGAAAATTTGCTTC.

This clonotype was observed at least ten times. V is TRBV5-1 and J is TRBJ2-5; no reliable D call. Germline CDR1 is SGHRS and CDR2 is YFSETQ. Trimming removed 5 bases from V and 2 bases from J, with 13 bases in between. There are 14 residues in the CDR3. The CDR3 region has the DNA TGCGCCAGCAGTTGGGAAGGATCTCAAGAGACCCAGTACTTC. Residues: CASSWEGSQETQYF.

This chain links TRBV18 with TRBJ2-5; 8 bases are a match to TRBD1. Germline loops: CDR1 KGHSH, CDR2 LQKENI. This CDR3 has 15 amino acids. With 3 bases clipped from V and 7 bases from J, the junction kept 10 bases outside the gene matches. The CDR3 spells CASSPDRGRFGTQYF. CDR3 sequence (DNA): TGTGCCAGCTCACCTGACAGGGGCAGATTTGGGACCCAGTACTTC.

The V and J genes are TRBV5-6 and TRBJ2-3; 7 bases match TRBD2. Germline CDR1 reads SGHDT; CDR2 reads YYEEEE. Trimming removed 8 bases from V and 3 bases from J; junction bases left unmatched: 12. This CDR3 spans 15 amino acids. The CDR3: CASSTGTTETDTQYF. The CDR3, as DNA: TGTGCCAGTTCAACCGGGACTACGGAAACAGATACGCAGTATTTT.

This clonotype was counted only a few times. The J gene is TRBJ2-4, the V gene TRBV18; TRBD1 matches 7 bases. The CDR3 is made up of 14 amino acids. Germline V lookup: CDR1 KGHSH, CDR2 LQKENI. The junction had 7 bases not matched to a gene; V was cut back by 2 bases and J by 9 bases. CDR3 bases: TGTGCCAGCTCACCAACCGACAGGGACGGCATTCAGTACTTC. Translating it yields CASSPTDRDGIQYF.

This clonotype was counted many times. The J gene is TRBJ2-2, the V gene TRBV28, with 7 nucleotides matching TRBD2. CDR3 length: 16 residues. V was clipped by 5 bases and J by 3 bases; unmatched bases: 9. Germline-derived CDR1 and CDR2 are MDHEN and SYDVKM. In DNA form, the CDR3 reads TGTGCCAGCAGTCCCTCTGGACTAGAGTACACCGGGGAGCTGTTTTTT. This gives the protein CASSPSGLEYTGELFF.

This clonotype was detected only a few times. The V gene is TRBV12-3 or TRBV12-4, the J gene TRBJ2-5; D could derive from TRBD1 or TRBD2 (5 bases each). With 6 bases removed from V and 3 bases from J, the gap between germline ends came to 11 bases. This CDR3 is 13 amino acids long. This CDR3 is CASRPGTKETQYF. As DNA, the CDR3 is TGTGCCAGCAGGCCAGGGACCAAAGAGACCCAGTACTTC.

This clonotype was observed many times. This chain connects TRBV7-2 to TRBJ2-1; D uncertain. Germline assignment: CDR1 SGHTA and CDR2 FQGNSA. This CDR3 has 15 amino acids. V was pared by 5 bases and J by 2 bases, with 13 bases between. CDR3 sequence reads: CASSSQPFAYNEQFF. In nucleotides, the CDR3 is TGTGCCAGCAGCAGTCAGCCCTTCGCCTACAATGAGCAGTTCTTC.

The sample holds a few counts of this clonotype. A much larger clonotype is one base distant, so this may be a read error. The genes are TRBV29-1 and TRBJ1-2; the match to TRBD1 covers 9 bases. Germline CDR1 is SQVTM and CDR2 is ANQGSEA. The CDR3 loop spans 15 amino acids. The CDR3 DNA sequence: TGCAGCGTTCTTCCGGGACAGGGAACGAACTATGGCGACACCTTC. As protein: CSVLPGQGTNYGDTF.

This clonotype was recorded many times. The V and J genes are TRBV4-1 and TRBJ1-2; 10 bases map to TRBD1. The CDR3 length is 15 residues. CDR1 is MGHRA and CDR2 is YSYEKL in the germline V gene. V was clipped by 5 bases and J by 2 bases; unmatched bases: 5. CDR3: CASSSRDRGNYGYTF. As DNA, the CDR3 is TGCGCCAGCAGCTCCCGGGACAGGGGCAACTATGGCTACACCTTC.

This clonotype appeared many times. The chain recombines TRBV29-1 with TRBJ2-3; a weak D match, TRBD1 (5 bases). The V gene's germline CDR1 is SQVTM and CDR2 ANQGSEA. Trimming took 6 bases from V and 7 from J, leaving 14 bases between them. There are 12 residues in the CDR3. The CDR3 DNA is TGCAGCGTGGGGCGCGAGGCTAATACGCAGTATTTT. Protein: CSVGREANTQYF.

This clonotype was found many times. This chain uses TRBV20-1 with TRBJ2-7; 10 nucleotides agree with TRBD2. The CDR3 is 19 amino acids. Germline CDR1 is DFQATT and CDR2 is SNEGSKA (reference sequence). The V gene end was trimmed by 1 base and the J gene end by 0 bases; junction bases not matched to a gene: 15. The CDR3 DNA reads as TGCAGTGCTAGAGGTTTTACTAGCGGGAATCTCCGTAGCTCCTACGAGCAGTACTTC. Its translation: CSARGFTSGNLRSSYEQYF.

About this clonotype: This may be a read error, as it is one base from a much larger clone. The CDR3 nucleotides are TGCAGTGCTAGACAAGCGGGGAACACCGGGGAGCTGTTTTTT. It yields the protein CSARQAGNTGELFF. The chain joins TRBV20-1 to TRBJ2-2; D is perhaps TRBD2 (6 bases). CDR1 and CDR2 from the germline V gene are DFQATT and SNEGSKA (reference sequence). The CDR3 spans 14 residues. Trimming stripped 2 bases from V and 1 base from J, with 8 bases between.